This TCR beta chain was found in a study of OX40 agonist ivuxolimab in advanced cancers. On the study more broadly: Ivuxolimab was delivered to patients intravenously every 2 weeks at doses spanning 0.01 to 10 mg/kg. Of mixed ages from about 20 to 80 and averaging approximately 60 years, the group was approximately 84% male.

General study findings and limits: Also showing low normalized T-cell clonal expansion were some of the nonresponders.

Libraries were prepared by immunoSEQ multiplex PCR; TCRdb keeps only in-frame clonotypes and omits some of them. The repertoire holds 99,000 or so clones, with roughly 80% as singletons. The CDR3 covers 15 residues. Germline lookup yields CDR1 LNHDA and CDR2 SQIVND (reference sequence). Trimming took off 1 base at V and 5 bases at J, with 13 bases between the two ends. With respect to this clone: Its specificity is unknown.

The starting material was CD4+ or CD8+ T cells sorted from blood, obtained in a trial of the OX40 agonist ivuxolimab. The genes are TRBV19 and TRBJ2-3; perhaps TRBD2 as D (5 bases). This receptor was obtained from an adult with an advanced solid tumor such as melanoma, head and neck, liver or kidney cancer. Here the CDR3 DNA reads TGTGCCAGTAGTATAGGGTCACTAGAGGGAGATACGCAGTATTTT. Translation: CASSIGSLEGDTQYF.